The subject of this entry is one TCR beta chain. Assay used: immunoSEQ multiplex PCR; TCRdb lists only in-frame clones, some missing. Here the sample spans around 300,000 clones, 86% being singletons. This sample stems from a study of blood T cell repertoires in COVID-19. Germline values: CDR1 GTSNPN, CDR2 SVGIG (reference sequence). The CDR3 is 16 residues long. V dropped 2 bases and J dropped 9 bases, with 20 bases sitting between them. This chain uses TRBV30 with TRBJ1-6; TRBD1 is a possible D gene (5 bases). Source material: PBMCs or T cells enriched from blood (not recorded which). The TCR comes from a woman aged 18-29 years who had recovered from COVID-19. The CDR3 sequence is CAWSLSQRGRFSPLHF. The CDR3, as DNA: TGTGCCTGGAGTCTCTCCCAGCGGGGGAGGTTTTCACCCCTCCACTTT.